This T cell receptor beta chain was captured by sequencing in a study of T cells in Graves' hyperthyroidism and ophthalmopathy. Overall study results and limits: Separating ophthalmopathy from stable hyperthyroidism was achieved by a 13 V-J model. Appearing also in blood were most of the thyroid clonotypes expanded above 0.001. The model made its ophthalmopathy prediction, and onset followed a median approximately 6.5 months later.

The investigators amplified TCR beta CDR3 regions from RNA transcripts. Initially, a first-round RT-PCR of the TCR CDR3 employed the HTBI primer set. Each CDR3 protein gets one entry after TCRdb re-called the multiplex PCR reads with MiXCR. The table lists under 250,000 distinct CDR3 sequences, about 24% of them singletons. Uncontrolled infection, other autoimmune disease, pregnancy or lactation led to exclusion. The table lists this clonotype with many counts. What it recognizes is unknown. Sequenced material: blood. The clonotype originates from a woman aged 35 to 49 with Graves' ophthalmopathy.

The CDR3 DNA sequence: TGTGCCAGCAGCGTAGATCCGGACCTGAAGACCCAGTACTTC. Protein product: CASSVDPDLKTQYF. J is TRBJ2-5 and V is TRBV9; D gene unclear. This CDR3 is 14 amino acids long. Germline V CDR1 and CDR2: SGDLS, YYNGEE. V shed 0 bases and J shed 6 bases, with 12 bases lying between them.